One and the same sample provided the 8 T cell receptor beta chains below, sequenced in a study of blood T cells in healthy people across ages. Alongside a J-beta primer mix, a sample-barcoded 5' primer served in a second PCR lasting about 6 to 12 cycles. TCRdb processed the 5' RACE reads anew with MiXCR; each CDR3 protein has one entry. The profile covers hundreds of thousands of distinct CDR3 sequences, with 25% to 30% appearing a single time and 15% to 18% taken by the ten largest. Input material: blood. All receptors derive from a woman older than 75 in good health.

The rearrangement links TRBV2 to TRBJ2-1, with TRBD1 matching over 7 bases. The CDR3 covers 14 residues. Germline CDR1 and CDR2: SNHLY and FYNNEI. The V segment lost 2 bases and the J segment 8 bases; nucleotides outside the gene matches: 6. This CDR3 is CASSERGQGYEQFF. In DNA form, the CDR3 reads TGTGCCAGCAGTGAAAGGGGGCAGGGCTATGAGCAGTTCTTC.

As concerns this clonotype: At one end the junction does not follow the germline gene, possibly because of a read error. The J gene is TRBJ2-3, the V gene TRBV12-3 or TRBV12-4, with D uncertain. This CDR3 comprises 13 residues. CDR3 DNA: TGTGCCAGCGTCAGAGTGAGAGCAGATACGCAATATTTT. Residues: CASVRVRADTQYF.

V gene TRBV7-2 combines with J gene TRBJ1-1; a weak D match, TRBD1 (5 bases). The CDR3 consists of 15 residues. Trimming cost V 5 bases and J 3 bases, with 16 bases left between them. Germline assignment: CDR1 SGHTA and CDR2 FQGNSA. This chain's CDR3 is CTSSDPGRRYTEAFF. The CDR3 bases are TGTACCAGCAGCGACCCGGGACGGCGTTACACTGAAGCTTTCTTT.

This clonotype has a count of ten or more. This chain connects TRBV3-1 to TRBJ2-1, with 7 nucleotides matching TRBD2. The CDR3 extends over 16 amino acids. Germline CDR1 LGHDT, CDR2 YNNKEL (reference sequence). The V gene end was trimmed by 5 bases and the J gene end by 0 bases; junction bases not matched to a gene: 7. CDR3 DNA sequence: TGTGCCAGCAGCTATACTAGCGCTGGCTCCTACAATGAGCAGTTCTTC. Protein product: CASSYTSAGSYNEQFF.

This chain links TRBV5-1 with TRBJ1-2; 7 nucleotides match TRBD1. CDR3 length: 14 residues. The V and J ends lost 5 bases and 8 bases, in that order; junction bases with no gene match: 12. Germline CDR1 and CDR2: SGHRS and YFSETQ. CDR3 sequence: CASSWDSTQRGYTF. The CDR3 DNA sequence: TGCGCCAGCAGTTGGGACAGCACCCAGAGGGGCTACACCTTC.

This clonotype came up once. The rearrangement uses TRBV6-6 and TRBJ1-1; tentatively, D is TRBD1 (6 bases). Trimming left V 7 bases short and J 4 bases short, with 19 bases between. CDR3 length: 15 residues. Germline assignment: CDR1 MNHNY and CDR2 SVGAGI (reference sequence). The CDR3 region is CASKDGREGGTEAFF. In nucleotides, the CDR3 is TGTGCCAGCAAGGATGGCAGGGAAGGGGGCACTGAAGCTTTCTTT.

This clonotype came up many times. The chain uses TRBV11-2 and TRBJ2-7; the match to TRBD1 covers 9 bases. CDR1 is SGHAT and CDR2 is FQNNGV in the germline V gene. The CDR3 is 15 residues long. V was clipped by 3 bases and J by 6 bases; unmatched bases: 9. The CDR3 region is CASSLTGQGDSEQYF. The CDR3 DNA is TGTGCCAGCAGCTTGACGGGACAGGGAGATTCCGAGCAGTACTTC.

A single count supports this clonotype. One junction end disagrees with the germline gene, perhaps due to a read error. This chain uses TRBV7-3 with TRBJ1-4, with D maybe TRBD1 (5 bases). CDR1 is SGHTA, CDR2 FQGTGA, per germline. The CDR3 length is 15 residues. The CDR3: CASSLTGALNEKRFF. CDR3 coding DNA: TGTGCCAGCAGCTTAACAGGGGCCCTTAATGAAAAACGGTTTTTT.